This T cell receptor (beta chain) was retrieved from a study of blood T cell repertoires in COVID-19. In the study overall: COVID-19 samples, acute and convalescent, were from the United States, Italy and Spain. PBMCs, B-cell-depleted T cells, or T cells were the source of the cDNA or gDNA that made up the material.

Measured with immunoSEQ multiplex PCR; TCRdb has only the in-frame clones, and not every one. This table has roughly 110,000 clones, 88% appearing once. About this clone itself: One end of the junction is discordant with germline, which a read error may explain.

This CDR3 contains 15 residues. The germline V gene encodes CDR1 SGHAT and CDR2 FQNNGV. This TCR was sampled from a middle-aged man with active or convalescent COVID-19. J is TRBJ1-4 and V is TRBV11-2, with D perhaps matching TRBD1 (5 bases). What was sequenced was peripheral blood. The CDR3 protein is CASSLDAGPNGKLFF. The CDR3 region has the DNA TGTGCCAGCAGCTTAGATGCGGGACCTAATGGAAAACTGTTTTTT.